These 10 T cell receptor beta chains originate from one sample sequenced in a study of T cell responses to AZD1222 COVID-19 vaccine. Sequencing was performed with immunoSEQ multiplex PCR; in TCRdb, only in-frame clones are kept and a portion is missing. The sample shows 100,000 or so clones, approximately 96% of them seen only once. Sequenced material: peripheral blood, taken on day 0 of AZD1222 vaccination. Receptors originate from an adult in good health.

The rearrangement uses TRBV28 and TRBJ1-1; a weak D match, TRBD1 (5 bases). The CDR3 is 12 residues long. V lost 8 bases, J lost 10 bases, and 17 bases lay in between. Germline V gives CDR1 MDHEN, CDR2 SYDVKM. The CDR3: CASDRQPVAAFF. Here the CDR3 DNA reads TGTGCCAGCGATAGACAGCCCGTGGCAGCTTTCTTT.

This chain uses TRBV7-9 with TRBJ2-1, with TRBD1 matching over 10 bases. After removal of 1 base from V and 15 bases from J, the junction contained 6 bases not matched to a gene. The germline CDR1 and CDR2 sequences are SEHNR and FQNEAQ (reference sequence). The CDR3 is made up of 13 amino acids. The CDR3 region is CASSLVDRGPLFF. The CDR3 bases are TGTGCCAGCAGCTTAGTCGACAGGGGGCCCCTGTTCTTC. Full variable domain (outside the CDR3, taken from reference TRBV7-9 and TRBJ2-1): DTGVSQNPRHKITKRGQNVTFRCDPISEHNRLYWYRQTLGQGPEFLTYFQNEAQLEKSRLLSDRFSAERPKGSFSTLEIQRTEQGDSAMYLCASSLVDRGPLFFGPGTRLTVL.

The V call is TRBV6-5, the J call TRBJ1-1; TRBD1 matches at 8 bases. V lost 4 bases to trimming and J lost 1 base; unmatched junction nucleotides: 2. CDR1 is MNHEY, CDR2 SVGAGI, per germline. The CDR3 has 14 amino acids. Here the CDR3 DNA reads TGTGCCAGCAGTTGGACAGGGCAGAACACTGAAGCTTTCTTT. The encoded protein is CASSWTGQNTEAFF.

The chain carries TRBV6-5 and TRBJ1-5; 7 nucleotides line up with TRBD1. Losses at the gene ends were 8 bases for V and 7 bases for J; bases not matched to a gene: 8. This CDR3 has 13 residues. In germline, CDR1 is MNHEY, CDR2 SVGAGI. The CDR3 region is CASEGQGGQPQHF. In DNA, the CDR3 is TGTGCCAGCGAGGGTCAGGGGGGCCAGCCCCAGCATTTT.

The CDR3 reads CASSQQVATNEKLFF. The CDR3 bases are TGTGCCAGCAGCCAACAGGTTGCAACTAATGAAAAACTGTTTTTT. The chain couples TRBV7-2 to TRBJ1-4; D is perhaps TRBD1 (5 bases). Trimming removed 5 bases at V and 0 bases at J, with 10 bases between. CDR1 SGHTA and CDR2 FQGNSA come from the germline V gene. This CDR3 region has 15 residues.

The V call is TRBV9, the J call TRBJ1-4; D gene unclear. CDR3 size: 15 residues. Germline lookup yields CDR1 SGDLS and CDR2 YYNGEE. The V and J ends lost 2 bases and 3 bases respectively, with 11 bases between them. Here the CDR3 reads CASSVSAEANEKLFF. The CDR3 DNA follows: TGTGCCAGCAGCGTCAGTGCCGAGGCTAATGAAAAACTGTTTTTT.

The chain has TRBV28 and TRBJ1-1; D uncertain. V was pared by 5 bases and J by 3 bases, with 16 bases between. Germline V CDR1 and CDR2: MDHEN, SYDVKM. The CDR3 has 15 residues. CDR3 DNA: TGTGCCAGCAGTGTACTACAGACGCATTACACTGAAGCTTTCTTT. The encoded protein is CASSVLQTHYTEAFF. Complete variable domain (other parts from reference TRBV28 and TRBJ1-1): DVKVTQSSRYLVKRTGEKVFLECVQDMDHENMFWYRQDPGLGLRLIYFSYDVKMKEKGDIPEGYSVSREKKERFSLILESASTNQTSMYLCASSVLQTHYTEAFFGQGTRLTVV.

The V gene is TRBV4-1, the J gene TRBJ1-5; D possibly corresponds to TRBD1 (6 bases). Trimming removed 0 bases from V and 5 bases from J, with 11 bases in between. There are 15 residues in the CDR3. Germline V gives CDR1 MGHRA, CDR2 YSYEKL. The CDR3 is CASSQEGQRYQPQHF. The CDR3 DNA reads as TGCGCCAGCAGCCAAGAAGGACAGCGATATCAGCCCCAGCATTTT.

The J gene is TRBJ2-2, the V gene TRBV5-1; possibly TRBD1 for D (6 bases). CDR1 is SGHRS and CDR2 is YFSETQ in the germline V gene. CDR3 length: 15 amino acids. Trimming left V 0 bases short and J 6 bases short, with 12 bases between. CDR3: CASSLDQGWAGELFF. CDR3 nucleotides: TGCGCCAGCAGCTTGGACCAGGGGTGGGCCGGGGAGCTGTTTTTT.

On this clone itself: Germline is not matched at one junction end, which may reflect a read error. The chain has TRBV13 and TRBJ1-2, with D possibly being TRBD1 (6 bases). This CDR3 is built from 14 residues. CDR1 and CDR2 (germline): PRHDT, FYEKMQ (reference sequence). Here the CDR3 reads CASSLGQYDYGYTF. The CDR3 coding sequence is TGTGCCAGCAGCCTAGGACAGTACGACTATGGCTACACCTTC. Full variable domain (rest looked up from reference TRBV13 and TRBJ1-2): AAGVIQSPRHLIKEKRETATLKCYPIPRHDTVYWYQQGPGQDPQFLISFYEKMQSDKGSIPDRFSAQQFSDYHSELNMSSLELGDSALYFCASSLGQYDYGYTFGSGTRLTVV.